This T cell receptor beta chain originates from a study of beta chain features in type 1 diabetes. Overall study results and limits: A cDNA-based sequencing approach could over-represent cells with high TCR expression. Relative to healthy donors, patients appeared to have naive, central memory and Treg TCRB repertoires that were more similar. Within each of all four CD4+ subsets, Type 1 diabetes patients had TCRB CDR3s that were moderately but significantly shorter.

To note about this clone: Its antigen is undetermined. The junction departs from germline at one end; a sequencing error may be responsible.

Germline V CDR1 and CDR2: SGHVS, FQNEAQ. This CDR3 comprises 14 residues. Each donor gave one heparinised blood draw averaging about 120 mL. As every portion of the isolated RNA was reverse transcribed, the sequencing read expressed TCRB transcripts. Sequencing used immunoSEQ multiplex PCR; TCRdb keeps in-frame clones, though not all of them. The repertoire holds under 400,000 clones, with 10% to 15% as singletons. The receptor was isolated from a young woman with type 1 diabetes. This chain joins TRBV7-8 and TRBJ1-5; D uncertain. Sequencing was performed on naive CD4+ T cells from blood. CDR3 sequence: CASSRQPSDQPQHF. CDR3 sequence (DNA): TGTGCCAGCAGCCGCCAGCCTAGCGATCAGCCCCAGCATTTT.